This T cell receptor beta chain was sequenced during a study of neoadjuvant anti-PD-1 for oral cavity cancer (dated by TCRdb to the early 2020s). Regarding the research as a whole: Three to four biweekly doses of nivolumab at 3 mg/kg were mostly administered to patients before curative-intent surgical resection. A fourth nivolumab dose was given around day 43 to patients without progression, and definitive surgical resection was performed in those patients on days 50-56. Under RECIST 1.1, a patient counted as a responder if showing complete response, partial response or stable disease, and as a non-responder if showing progression. A roughly 33% response rate was observed in the parent correlative cohort, in which eleven to twelve patients were included. On the study overall, not on this receptor specifically: Higher pretreatment blood TCRbeta clonality and lower post-treatment tumor TCRbeta clonality were correlated with higher pretreatment blood Treg/Th17 ratios. Only a few patients per response group were included in the TCR analyses, and the authors called for validation in larger cohorts. Larger post-treatment sizes of preexisting intratumoral clones correlated with greater tumor shrinkage, suggesting expansion of preexisting clones contributed to response.

The CDR3, cysteine through phenylalanine, is 14 amino acids long. The CDR3 DNA has 42 bases and is translated from base 1. Looking up the germline V gene yields CDR1 SNHLY and CDR2 FYNNEI. The V and J ends are trimmed by 4 bases and 0 bases, leaving 7 bases between them. For survey sequencing of tumor libraries, mostly roughly 5 ug of input genomic DNA was used, and two replicates were run per sample. The immunoSEQ hsTCRbeta kit was used to prepare TCRbeta libraries according to the manufacturer's instructions. An Illumina NovaSeq 6000 S4 flow cell was used to sequence the final libraries, which had first been combined to 3 nM. In the paper's pipeline: The immunoSEQ Analyzer handled quality control and preprocessing of the raw data. The analysis was limited to productive rearrangements, and each clonotype was defined by a unique CDR3 amino acid sequence. Repertoire clonality was estimated as the Gini-Simpson index, which was computed with the R package tcR. Gini indices were compared with Student's t test, and associations with tumor size change were assessed by Pearson correlation. This is the immuneACCESS table as TCRdb keeps it, with only in-frame sequences that have V and J called. A part of the clones is gone; compared with another copy, unresolved V genes explain less than half, and the rest is unexplained. That table furnishes V, J and clone size, whereas the DNA furnished D and trimming. Across this sample there are about 7,200 clones, with approximately 54% seen only once. The ten largest account for approximately 6.5% of the sample.

Concerning this clone itself: It lacks a known antigen. No much larger clonotype is one base removed from it; base qualities were not supplied.

The time point label, read with the paper, signifies: before neoadjuvant nivolumab. None of the patients had received prior systemic or radiation treatment, and all were newly diagnosed with stage II-IVA oral cavity squamous cell carcinoma. The cohort was composed of patients with HPV-negative, locally advanced oral cavity squamous cell carcinoma. Samples came from a longitudinal correlative study of a single-arm phase II trial of neoadjuvant nivolumab in oral cavity squamous cell carcinoma. Subject-matched pre- and post-treatment PBMCs and tumors from three responders and three non-responders underwent genomic DNA-based TCRbeta sequencing. Genomic DNA was isolated from tumor tissue using the Maxwell RSC DNA from Tissue kit.

This TCR was recovered from a person between 35 and 79 years old with oral cavity squamous cell carcinoma. Material: tumor tissue, obtained before nivolumab (anti-PD-1) treatment. In this chain, TRBV2 is recombined with TRBJ1-5; the D gene is unclear. The CDR3 has the sequence CASSVAYSNQPQHF. The nucleotide sequence is TGTGCCAGCAGTGTGGCTTATAGCAATCAGCCCCAGCATTTT.